The rows below give T cell receptor beta chains drawn from one sample of a study of blood T cell repertoires in COVID-19. Using immunoSEQ multiplex PCR, the repertoire was profiled, and TCRdb retains in-frame clones only, with some absent. The data contain roughly 180,000 clones, about 70% of them seen just once; the ten biggest clones take up roughly 8.8%. Sequencing was done on a sample of peripheral blood. The receptors were gathered from a woman aged 50 to 65 with active or convalescent COVID-19. Both conserved end residues are part of each CDR3. The D gene is left open where the match is weak. Clone size is not always given. Where it is, it says once, few, many or a class for expanded clones.

D gene: TRBD2
J gene: TRBJ2-1
clone size: -
V gene: TRBV7-9
CDR3 protein: CASSRLAGGLHNEQFF

D gene: TRBD1
J gene: TRBJ1-2
clone size: few
V gene: TRBV2
CDR3 protein: CASLIKGADYGYTF

D gene: TRBD2
J gene: TRBJ2-1
clone size: -
V gene: TRBV4-2
CDR3 protein: CASSQDGRTSGPKQFF

D gene: TRBD1
J gene: TRBJ2-7
clone size: -
V gene: TRBV6-5
CDR3 protein: CASSTDRAYEQYF

D gene: TRBD1
J gene: TRBJ2-7
clone size: -
V gene: TRBV6-1
CDR3 protein: CASSDRWDRGEQYF

D gene: -
J gene: TRBJ1-1
clone size: -
V gene: TRBV7-8
CDR3 protein: CASSLGSRGTEAFF

D gene: -
J gene: TRBJ1-2
clone size: -
V gene: TRBV6-4
CDR3 protein: CASSAETGYGYTF

D gene: -
J gene: TRBJ1-2
clone size: -
V gene: TRBV28
CDR3 protein: CASSYEGYGYTF

D gene: TRBD1
J gene: TRBJ2-2
clone size: -
V gene: TRBV19
CDR3 protein: CASSNQGANTGELFF

D gene: -
J gene: TRBJ2-5
clone size: -
V gene: TRBV7-8
CDR3 protein: CASSLAVLAVQETQYF

D gene: -
J gene: TRBJ1-1
clone size: -
V gene: TRBV10-3
CDR3 protein: CAISEQGSTEAFF

D gene: -
J gene: TRBJ1-4
clone size: -
V gene: TRBV11-2
CDR3 protein: CASSSVVRWEKLFF

D gene: -
J gene: TRBJ2-1
clone size: once
V gene: TRBV7-9
CDR3 protein: CASSLGISYNEQFF

D gene: TRBD2
J gene: TRBJ2-5
clone size: -
V gene: TRBV29-1
CDR3 protein: CSVEGTSPETQYF

D gene: -
J gene: TRBJ1-4
clone size: -
V gene: TRBV30
CDR3 protein: CAWRPRGVEKLFF

D gene: -
J gene: TRBJ1-6
clone size: many
V gene: TRBV25-1
CDR3 protein: CASSEAGHPMAYNSPLHF

D gene: -
J gene: TRBJ1-2
clone size: -
V gene: TRBV3-1/TRBV3-2
CDR3 protein: CASSHKSPGAAYGYTF

D gene: -
J gene: TRBJ1-2
clone size: -
V gene: TRBV5-6
CDR3 protein: CASSRLGEVINYGYTF

D gene: -
J gene: TRBJ1-2
clone size: -
V gene: TRBV10-3
CDR3 protein: CAISDTTSNYGYTF

D gene: -
J gene: TRBJ2-1
clone size: -
V gene: TRBV29-1
CDR3 protein: CSVAGSSENEQFF

D gene: TRBD1
J gene: TRBJ2-7
clone size: -
V gene: TRBV5-5
CDR3 protein: CASSLTGTTYEQYF

D gene: TRBD1
J gene: TRBJ1-3
clone size: -
V gene: TRBV14
CDR3 protein: CASSWTGVRNTIYF